These 32 T cell receptor beta chains share one sample of origin, sequenced in a study of T cell changes during pregnancy in multiple sclerosis. The method was immunoSEQ multiplex PCR; TCRdb's version includes in-frame clones alone and lacks a portion of them. The repertoire holds 84,000 or so clones, with 94% as singletons. This specimen was peripheral blood, taken in the third trimester of pregnancy. Receptors originate from a female donor with multiple sclerosis, enrolled in a pregnancy study.

This chain connects TRBV11-1 to TRBJ2-7; TRBD1 might be the D (6 bases). This CDR3 contains 16 residues. Trimming took 1 base from V and 0 from J, leaving 13 bases between them. Germline-derived CDR1 and CDR2 are SGHAT and FQDESV (reference sequence). The CDR3 reads CASSLDSQGSSYEQYF. The CDR3 DNA reads as TGTGCCAGCAGCTTAGATTCCCAGGGGTCCTCCTACGAGCAGTACTTC. Together with reference TRBV11-1 and TRBJ2-7, the CDR3 gives the full variable domain: EAEVAQSPRYKITEKSQAVAFWCDPISGHATLYWYRQILGQGPELLVQFQDESVVDDSQLPKDRFSAERLKGVDSTLKIQPAELGDSAMYLCASSLDSQGSSYEQYFGPGTRLTVT.

The rearrangement joins TRBV11-2 to TRBJ1-4, with D unclear. Trimming pared 6 bases from V and 7 bases from J, leaving 9 bases between. From germline, CDR1 is SGHAT and CDR2 FQNNGV. The CDR3 consists of 12 residues. Written as DNA, the CDR3 is TGTGCCAGCAGTTTGGGAGTTGAAAAACTGTTTTTT. Translation gives CASSLGVEKLFF. The whole variable domain, remainder taken from reference TRBV11-2 and TRBJ1-4, is EAGVAQSPRYKIIEKRQSVAFWCNPISGHATLYWYQQILGQGPKLLIQFQNNGVVDDSQLPKDRFSAERLKGVDSTLKIQPAKLEDSAVYLCASSLGVEKLFFGSGTQLSVL.

The chain is built from TRBV9 and TRBJ2-1; 8 bases are a match to TRBD1. After removal of 0 bases from V and 5 bases from J, the junction contained 7 bases not matched to a gene. The length of the CDR3 is 16 residues. Germline CDR1 and CDR2: SGDLS and YYNGEE. The CDR3 DNA reads as TGTGCCAGCAGCGTAGGGACAGGGAAATTCGACAATGAGCAGTTCTTC. Residues: CASSVGTGKFDNEQFF.

The genes are TRBV19 and TRBJ2-1; tentative D call: TRBD2 (5 bases). This CDR3 spans 12 amino acids. The ends were cut back, 7 bases at V and 5 bases at J, with 9 bases in the middle. From germline, CDR1 is LNHDA and CDR2 SQIVND (reference sequence). The CDR3 is CASMRANNEQFF. Here the CDR3 DNA reads TGTGCCAGTATGAGGGCCAACAATGAGCAGTTCTTC. Full variable domain (rest looked up from reference TRBV19 and TRBJ2-1): DGGITQSPKYLFRKEGQNVTLSCEQNLNHDAMYWYRQDPGQGLRLIYYSQIVNDFQKGDIAEGYSVSREKKESFPLTVTSAQKNPTAFYLCASMRANNEQFFGPGTRLTVL.

The chain employs TRBV13 and TRBJ1-2; a possible D gene is TRBD1 (6 bases). Germline loops: CDR1 PRHDT, CDR2 FYEKMQ (reference sequence). CDR3 length equals 15 residues. V lost 5 bases, J lost 8 bases, and 21 bases lay in between. The CDR3 region has the DNA TGTGCCAGCAGCCTCAGGCGGGGGGGCGGGGACGGCTACACCTTC. It yields the protein CASSLRRGGGDGYTF. The full variable domain, completed using reference TRBV13 and TRBJ1-2, is AAGVIQSPRHLIKEKRETATLKCYPIPRHDTVYWYQQGPGQDPQFLISFYEKMQSDKGSIPDRFSAQQFSDYHSELNMSSLELGDSALYFCASSLRRGGGDGYTFGSGTRLTVV.

This chain connects TRBV7-2 to TRBJ2-5, with TRBD2 identical over 8 bases. The CDR3 is 14 amino acids. Germline V lookup: CDR1 SGHTA, CDR2 FQGNSA. Trimming at V came to 4 bases and at J to 4 bases, leaving 5 bases not matched to a gene. The CDR3 sequence is CASSSGGAGETQYF. CDR3 nucleotide sequence: TGTGCCAGCAGCTCCGGGGGGGCCGGAGAGACCCAGTACTTC.

This rearrangement joins TRBV15 to TRBJ2-3, with 10 bases lining up with TRBD2. CDR3 size: 16 residues. V gave up 1 base and J gave up 5 bases; unmatched junction bases: 6. The germline CDR1 and CDR2 sequences are LNHNV and YYDKDF (reference sequence). CDR3 in amino acids: CATSRVLAGAGDTQYF. The CDR3 DNA is TGTGCCACCAGCAGAGTCCTAGCGGGGGCTGGAGATACGCAGTATTTT.

This chain uses TRBV7-3 with TRBJ2-1; TRBD2 matches 11 bases. V lost 5 bases and J lost 10; bases outside the gene matches: 10. CDR3 length: 15 amino acids. Germline CDR1 reads SGHTA; CDR2 reads FQGTGA. The CDR3 region is CASSPSSGGPPEQFF. CDR3 nucleotide sequence: TGTGCCAGCAGCCCGTCTAGCGGGGGGCCCCCCGAGCAGTTCTTC.

The chain employs TRBV15 and TRBJ2-5; a weak D match, TRBD2 (6 bases). From germline, CDR1 is LNHNV and CDR2 YYDKDF (reference sequence). The CDR3 spans 14 residues. Trimming took 3 bases from V and 1 from J, leaving 9 bases between them. This chain's CDR3 is CATSSGGLQETQYF. The DNA of the CDR3 is TGTGCCACCAGCAGCGGGGGACTCCAAGAGACCCAGTACTTC.

The gene calls are TRBV7-6 and TRBJ1-4; no reliable D call. The germline V gene has CDR1 SGHVS and CDR2 FNYEAQ. V lost 3 bases and J 1 base, leaving 6 bases between the germline ends. The CDR3 loop spans 14 amino acids. The CDR3 DNA sequence: TGTGCCAGCAGCTTGCGCGGAACTAATGAAAAACTGTTTTTT. Encoded protein: CASSLRGTNEKLFF.

The chain has TRBV2 and TRBJ2-2, with D possibly matching TRBD2 (6 bases). Trimming stripped 4 bases from V and 2 bases from J, with 11 bases between. This CDR3 region has 15 residues. CDR1 and CDR2 from the germline V gene are SNHLY and FYNNEI. The CDR3 DNA is TGTGCCAGCAGTGGGGGACTCGCCAACACCGGGGAGCTGTTTTTT. This translates into CASSGGLANTGELFF.

This sequence joins TRBV30 and TRBJ1-5; no clear D. Germline CDR1 is GTSNPN and CDR2 is SVGIG (reference sequence). Trimming shortened V by 0 bases and J by 4 bases, and 10 bases separated the two germline ends. CDR3 length: 14 residues. CDR3 protein: CAWSVGTVNQPQHF. The CDR3 DNA follows: TGTGCCTGGAGTGTAGGAACAGTGAATCAGCCCCAGCATTTT.

This chain uses TRBV2 with TRBJ1-1; D is unresolved. The germline V gene encodes CDR1 SNHLY and CDR2 FYNNEI. V lost 4 bases and J 0 bases, leaving 9 bases between the germline ends. The CDR3 length is 14 residues. The DNA of the CDR3 is TGTGCCAGCAGTGTTCGTACGGTGAACACTGAAGCTTTCTTT. Translating gives CASSVRTVNTEAFF.

CDR3: CASNRNEKLFF. DNA for the CDR3: TGTGCCAGTAACAGAAATGAAAAACTGTTTTTT. This chain joins TRBV19 and TRBJ1-4; D ambiguous. This CDR3 has 11 amino acids. V was trimmed by 7 bases and J by 5 bases, leaving 5 bases between them. Germline V gives CDR1 LNHDA, CDR2 SQIVND (reference sequence).

CDR3 DNA sequence: TGCGCCAGCAGCCAGGGGAACAGGGTCACCGGGGAGCTGTTTTTT. It codes for CASSQGNRVTGELFF. This chain uses TRBV5-1 with TRBJ2-2; D is possibly TRBD1 (6 bases). The germline V gene has CDR1 SGHRS and CDR2 YFSETQ. Trimming took off 4 bases at V and 4 bases at J, with 14 bases between the two ends. The CDR3 runs 15 residues.

In nucleotides, the CDR3 is TGTGCCAGCAGCTTAGGGGCACAGCCGAACACTGAAGCTTTCTTT. This translates into CASSLGAQPNTEAFF. The chain recombines TRBV7-9 with TRBJ1-1; D ambiguous. CDR3 length equals 15 residues. V was clipped by 1 base and J by 1 base, with 10 bases between them. CDR1 and CDR2 from the germline V gene are SEHNR and FQNEAQ (reference sequence). Complete variable domain (other parts from reference TRBV7-9 and TRBJ1-1): DTGVSQNPRHKITKRGQNVTFRCDPISEHNRLYWYRQTLGQGPEFLTYFQNEAQLEKSRLLSDRFSAERPKGSFSTLEIQRTEQGDSAMYLCASSLGAQPNTEAFFGQGTRLTVV.

The chain employs TRBV18 and TRBJ1-1, with TRBD1 matching 7 bases. The germline V gene has CDR1 KGHSH and CDR2 LQKENI. The V segment lost 6 bases and the J segment 6 bases; nucleotides outside the gene matches: 10. This CDR3 is 14 amino acids long. The CDR3 sequence is CASSPDREVSEAFF. DNA of the CDR3: TGTGCCAGCTCGCCCGACAGGGAGGTGTCTGAAGCTTTCTTT.

CDR3 amino acids: CASSYSSANTEAFF. The DNA for the CDR3 is TGTGCCAGCAGTTACTCGAGCGCGAACACTGAAGCTTTCTTT. The chain is built from TRBV6-6 and TRBJ1-1; D remains ambiguous. Trimming stripped 0 bases from V and 1 base from J, with 6 bases between. Germline CDR1 MNHNY, CDR2 SVGAGI (reference sequence). The CDR3 is made up of 14 amino acids.

J is TRBJ1-2 and V is TRBV29-1; D is ambiguous. The ends were cut back, 4 bases at V and 8 bases at J, with 11 bases in the middle. The CDR3 runs to 11 residues. CDR1 and CDR2 (germline): SQVTM, ANQGSEA. For the CDR3, the DNA is TGCAGCGTTGCCCTCCCGGAGGGCTACACCTTC. Residues: CSVALPEGYTF.

This clone was recorded only once. The V gene is TRBV5-1, the J gene TRBJ2-7; 8 bases fit TRBD1. CDR3 length: 13 amino acids. The germline gives CDR1 SGHRS, CDR2 YFSETQ. Germline trimming cut 4 bases from V and 6 bases from J; bases unmatched to any gene: 6. CDR3 coding DNA: TGCGCCAGCAGCCAACAGGGGGTAGGCGAGCAGTACTTC. As protein: CASSQQGVGEQYF.

This sequence joins TRBV15 and TRBJ2-1, with a tentative D call TRBD1 (6 bases). Germline CDR1 reads LNHNV; CDR2 reads YYDKDF (reference sequence). The length of the CDR3 is 16 residues. V lost 4 bases and J 0 bases, leaving 13 bases between the germline ends. CDR3 in DNA: TGTGCCACCAGCACGTGGGGGCTAGCCTCCTACAATGAGCAGTTCTTC. As protein: CATSTWGLASYNEQFF. Using reference TRBV15 and TRBJ2-1 for the parts outside the CDR3, the full variable domain is DAMVIQNPRYQVTQFGKPVTLSCSQTLNHNVMYWYQQKSSQAPKLLFHYYDKDFNNEADTPDNFQSRRPNTSFCFLDIRSPGLGDTAMYLCATSTWGLASYNEQFFGPGTRLTVL.

The J gene is TRBJ2-3, the V gene TRBV9; the D gene is possibly TRBD1 (6 bases). CDR3 length equals 16 residues. Germline V CDR1 and CDR2: SGDLS, YYNGEE. The V and J ends lost 3 bases and 2 bases respectively, with 16 bases between them. Written as DNA, the CDR3 is TGTGCCAGCAGCGAGGGGGTAGGGACCAACACAGATACGCAGTATTTT. This translates into CASSEGVGTNTDTQYF.

The CDR3 loop reads CASSPGHATHEQYF. CDR3 coding DNA: TGTGCCAGCAGCCCGGGACACGCGACGCACGAGCAGTACTTC. The chain is built from TRBV11-2 and TRBJ2-7; tentative D call: TRBD1 (6 bases). Per germline, CDR1 SGHAT and CDR2 FQNNGV. This CDR3 region has 14 residues. The germline V and J ends were trimmed by 5 bases and 5 bases, with 16 bases remaining between them.

CDR3 bases: TGTGCCATCAGTGGAGGACAGGCCAGAAGTTCGCCACGTTCCTACAATGAGCAGTTCTTC. Protein: CAISGGQARSSPRSYNEQFF. This chain joins TRBV10-3 and TRBJ2-1; 7 bases map to TRBD1. The CDR3 covers 20 residues. Germline trimming cut 4 bases from V and 1 base from J; bases unmatched to any gene: 19. In germline, CDR1 is ENHRY, CDR2 SYGVKD.

The chain is built from TRBV27 and TRBJ2-3; D might be TRBD1 (6 bases). Between the trimmed V and J ends, which lost 7 bases and 1 base, there was a span of 18 bases. The CDR3 is made up of 16 amino acids. CDR1 and CDR2 (germline): MNHEY, SMNVEV (reference sequence). The CDR3 loop reads CASTELGEGGTDTQYF. In nucleotides, the CDR3 is TGTGCCAGCACCGAACTCGGCGAGGGGGGCACAGATACGCAGTATTTT.

This clone was counted once. The chain joins TRBV11-2 to TRBJ2-7, with TRBD1 matching over 8 bases. Germline trimming cut 5 bases from V and 3 bases from J; bases unmatched to any gene: 9. Germline CDR1 is SGHAT and CDR2 is FQNNGV. The CDR3 is made up of 15 amino acids. DNA for the CDR3: TGTGCCAGCAGCCGGGACAGGTCCAACATCTACGAGCAGTACTTC. This sequence encodes CASSRDRSNIYEQYF.

The chain has TRBV6-6 and TRBJ1-4; D is ambiguous. The germline V and J ends were trimmed by 7 bases and 5 bases, with 14 bases remaining between them. This CDR3 contains 14 residues. The germline V gene has CDR1 MNHNY and CDR2 SVGAGI (reference sequence). CDR3 nucleotides: TGTGCCAGCACCCCTGCAGGATTGAATGAAAAACTGTTTTTT. Translating gives CASTPAGLNEKLFF.

The V call is TRBV6-1, the J call TRBJ1-4; possible D gene TRBD1, 5 bases. The germline V gene has CDR1 MNHNS and CDR2 SASEGT. V lost 3 bases and J 5 bases, leaving 25 bases between the germline ends. The CDR3 spans 19 residues. CDR3: CASSDLGRKLTYDNEKLFF. The CDR3 region has the DNA TGTGCCAGCAGTGATCTGGGGCGGAAACTAACCTACGACAATGAAAAACTGTTTTTT.

V usage is TRBV9 and J usage is TRBJ2-1, with TRBD2 matching 7 bases. Germline V lookup: CDR1 SGDLS, CDR2 YYNGEE. This CDR3 comprises 14 residues. Trimming cost V 4 bases and J 8 bases; bases outside gene matches: 9. The CDR3 DNA reads TGTGCCAGCAGCCCGGAGACTAGCTGGGATGAGCAGTTCTTC. It yields the protein CASSPETSWDEQFF.

The gene calls are TRBV7-6 and TRBJ1-1; TRBD1 might be the D (5 bases). CDR1 and CDR2 from the germline V gene are SGHVS and FNYEAQ. V lost 2 bases and J 3 bases, leaving 7 bases between the germline ends. The CDR3 has 13 residues. The CDR3 DNA reads as TGTGCCAGCAGCTTAAGGGGTTACACTGAAGCTTTCTTT. Protein sequence: CASSLRGYTEAFF.

This chain uses TRBV19 with TRBJ1-2, with 9 nucleotides matching TRBD1. CDR1 and CDR2 (germline): LNHDA, SQIVND (reference sequence). With 0 bases clipped from V and 8 bases from J, the junction kept 19 bases outside the gene matches. The CDR3 covers 19 residues. The CDR3 DNA follows: TGTGCCAGTAGTATAGACTCCCACGGGACAGGGCCGACGTTGGAGGGCTACACCTTC. It specifies CASSIDSHGTGPTLEGYTF.

This chain connects TRBV13 to TRBJ1-6, with 11 bases aligning to TRBD1. Germline V gene sequence: CDR1 PRHDT, CDR2 FYEKMQ (reference sequence). This CDR3 is built from 14 residues. Germline trimming cut 6 bases from V and 13 bases from J; bases unmatched to any gene: 8. This chain's CDR3 is CASRRGQGVDPLHF. The CDR3 nucleotides read TGTGCCAGCAGGAGGGGACAGGGGGTGGATCCCCTCCACTTT.